The rows below give T cell receptor beta chains drawn from one sample of a study of shared T cell receptors in the human thymus. TCRdb's copy holds only in-frame clones and misses some; the assay was immunoSEQ multiplex PCR. In the table there are approximately 660,000 clones, 88% of which are singletons. A further study also used this sample, focusing on human thymus T cells.

The sequenced material came from thymocytes. The receptor source for this set is a boy under two years old with a congenital heart defect. Both conserved end residues are part of each CDR3. A D gene is named only where the DNA matches it firmly. Rows give clone size only sometimes, using once, few, many, or a class for an expanded clone.

17	TRBV14	TRBD2	TRBJ2-1	-	TGTGCCAGCAGCCATCCAACTAGCGGGAGTTCCTACAATGAGCAGTTCTTC	CASSHPTSGSSYNEQFF
15	TRBV5-1	TRBD1	TRBJ2-7	once	TGCGCCAGCGCACAGGGGGCGTATCCCTCCTACGAGCAGTACTTC	CASAQGAYPSYEQYF
14	TRBV4-2	TRBD2	TRBJ2-7	-	TGTGCCAGCAAGGGGTTAGCGGGGTTTGGGGAGCAGTACTTC	CASKGLAGFGEQYF
15	TRBV19	TRBD2	TRBJ2-2	-	TGTGCCAGTAGTATAATCAGCGGGGCCACCGGGGAGCTGTTTTTT	CASSIISGATGELFF
17	TRBV7-9	-	TRBJ2-1	-	TGTGCCAGCAGCCTGGACTCACAGGGGAGGAATTACAATGAGCAGTTCTTC	CASSLDSQGRNYNEQFF
14	TRBV10-3	TRBD2	TRBJ2-7	-	TGTGCCATCAGTGGTAGTAGCGGGACCTACGAGCAGTACTTC	CAISGSSGTYEQYF
16	TRBV4-3	TRBD1	TRBJ2-3	-	TGCGCCAGCAGCCAAGATTTGGGGACAGTGCCAGATACGCAGTATTTT	CASSQDLGTVPDTQYF
16	TRBV27	TRBD2	TRBJ2-5	-	TGTGCCAGCAGTCCAAGAGGACTAGCGGGAGAAGAGACCCAGTACTTC	CASSPRGLAGEETQYF
15	TRBV11-2	-	TRBJ1-3	-	TGTGCCAGCAGCCCACAGCAAGGCTCTGGAAACACCATATATTTT	CASSPQQGSGNTIYF
13	TRBV9	-	TRBJ2-7	-	TGTGCCAGCAGCGTCGGCGGAAACTACGAGCAGTACTTC	CASSVGGNYEQYF
15	TRBV12-2	-	TRBJ2-1	-	TGTGCAAGTCGCCTAGGACAGGGGACCTACAATGAGCAGTTCTTC	CASRLGQGTYNEQFF
14	TRBV28	-	TRBJ1-5	-	TGTGCCAGCACCGCGGACAGAAACAATCAGCCCCAGCATTTT	CASTADRNNQPQHF
16	TRBV4-1	TRBD2	TRBJ2-3	once	TGCGCCAGCAGCCCCTCGACTAGCGGGAGAGCAGATACGCAGTATTTT	CASSPSTSGRADTQYF
15	TRBV7-6	-	TRBJ2-7	once	TGTGCCAGCAGCCCCGGCCAGGTGTTCTCCTACGAGCAGTACTTC	CASSPGQVFSYEQYF
16	TRBV4-2	TRBD2	TRBJ2-1	-	TGTGCCAGCAGCCTCAAGACTAGCGGGAGACACAATGAGCAGTTCTTC	CASSLKTSGRHNEQFF
15	TRBV6-5	-	TRBJ2-2	few	TGTGCCAGCAGTTACCTAGGGGGTAATACCGGGGAGCTGTTTTTT	CASSYLGGNTGELFF
15	TRBV7-9	TRBD1	TRBJ1-4	-	TGTGCCAGCAGCTACGGACAGGATTATAATGAAAAACTGTTTTTT	CASSYGQDYNEKLFF
19	TRBV6-1	TRBD2	TRBJ2-1	-	TGTGCCAGCAGTGATTGGGACGCGCCGGGACTAGCGGGAGACAATGAGCAGTTCTTC	CASSDWDAPGLAGDNEQFF
13	TRBV19	-	TRBJ1-1	-	TGTGCCAGTATGGGCCTGCTGAACACTGAAGCTTTCTTT	CASMGLLNTEAFF
16	TRBV4-2	-	TRBJ1-5	-	TGTGCCAGCAGCCAAGCTGAGGGGGAAGTGGATCAGCCCCAGCATTTT	CASSQAEGEVDQPQHF
14	TRBV7-9	TRBD1	TRBJ1-4	-	TGTGCCAGCAGCACGACAGGGGTAAATGAAAAACTGTTTTTT	CASSTTGVNEKLFF
19	TRBV30	TRBD2	TRBJ2-7	few	TGTGCCTGGAGTCTTCCCGGGACTAGCGGGAGGGCCGTTCCCTACGAGCAGTACTTC	CAWSLPGTSGRAVPYEQYF
18	TRBV2	-	TRBJ2-1	-	TGTGCCAGCAGACCGACAGCCCCCGCTCCTACAATGAGCAGTGGGCAGTTCTTC	CASRPTAPAPTMSSGQFF
16	TRBV2	TRBD2	TRBJ2-7	-	TGTGCCAGCAGTCTTCGATCCACTAGCGGGATTTACGAGCAGTACTTC	CASSLRSTSGIYEQYF
16	TRBV5-1	TRBD2	TRBJ2-2	-	TGCGCCAGCAGATCGCGCGGGAGGTTAAACACCGGGGAGCTGTTTTTT	CASRSRGRLNTGELFF
14	TRBV27	-	TRBJ2-6	-	TGTGCCAGCAGTTTACTAGCCGGGGCCAACGTCCTGACTTTC	CASSLLAGANVLTF
13	TRBV28	-	TRBJ2-5	-	TGTGCCAGCAGCCCCGTGGAGATAGAGACCCAGTACTTC	CASSPVEIETQYF
16	TRBV15	TRBD1	TRBJ1-2	once	TGTGCCACCAGCAGAGGCCGGACAGGGAGCAACTATGGCTACACCTTC	CATSRGRTGSNYGYTF
16	TRBV5-1	TRBD2	TRBJ2-1	once	TGCGCCAGCAGTTTGGAGGCTAGCGGGTCCTACAATGAGCAGTTCTTC	CASSLEASGSYNEQFF